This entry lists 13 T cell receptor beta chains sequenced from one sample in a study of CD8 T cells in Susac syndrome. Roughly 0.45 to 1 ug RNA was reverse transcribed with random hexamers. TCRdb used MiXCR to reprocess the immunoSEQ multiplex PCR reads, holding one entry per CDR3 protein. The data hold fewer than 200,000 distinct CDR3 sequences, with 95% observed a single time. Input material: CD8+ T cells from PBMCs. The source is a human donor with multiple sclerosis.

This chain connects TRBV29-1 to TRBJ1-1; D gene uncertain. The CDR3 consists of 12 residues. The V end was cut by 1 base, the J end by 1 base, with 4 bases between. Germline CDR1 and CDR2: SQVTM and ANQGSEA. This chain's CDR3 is CSVEGGNTEAFF. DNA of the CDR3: TGCAGCGTTGAAGGTGGGAACACTGAAGCTTTCTTT. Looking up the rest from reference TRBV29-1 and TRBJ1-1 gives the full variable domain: SAVISQKPSRDICQRGTSLTIQCQVDSQVTMMFWYRQQPGQSLTLIATANQGSEATYESGFVIDKFPISRPNLTFSTLTVSNMSPEDSSIYLCSVEGGNTEAFFGQGTRLTVV.

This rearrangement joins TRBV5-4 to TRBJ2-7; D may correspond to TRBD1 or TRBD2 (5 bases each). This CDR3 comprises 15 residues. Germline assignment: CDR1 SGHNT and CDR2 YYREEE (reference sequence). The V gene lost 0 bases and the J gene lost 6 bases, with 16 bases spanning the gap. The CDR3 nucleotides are TGTGCCAGCAGCTTGGCTCACACCCGGGGCGGCGAGCAGTACTTC. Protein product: CASSLAHTRGGEQYF.

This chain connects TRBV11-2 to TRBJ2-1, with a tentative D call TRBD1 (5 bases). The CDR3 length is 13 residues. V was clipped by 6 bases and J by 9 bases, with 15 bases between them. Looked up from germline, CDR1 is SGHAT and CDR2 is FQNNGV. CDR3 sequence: CASSLFWGGEQFF. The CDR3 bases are TGTGCCAGCAGTCTTTTTTGGGGCGGTGAGCAGTTCTTC.

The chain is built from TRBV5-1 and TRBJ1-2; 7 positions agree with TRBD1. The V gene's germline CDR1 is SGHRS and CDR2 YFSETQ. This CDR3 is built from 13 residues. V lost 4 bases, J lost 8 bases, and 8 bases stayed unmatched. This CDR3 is CASSLGQTWGYTF. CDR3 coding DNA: TGCGCCAGCAGCCTGGGACAGACCTGGGGCTACACCTTC.

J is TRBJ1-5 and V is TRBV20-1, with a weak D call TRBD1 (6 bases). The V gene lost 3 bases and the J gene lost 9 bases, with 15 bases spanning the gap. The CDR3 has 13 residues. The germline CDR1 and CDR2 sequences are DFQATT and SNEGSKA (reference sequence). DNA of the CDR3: TGCAGTGCTAGGGACAGCCTCAAGGGGCCCCAGCATTTT. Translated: CSARDSLKGPQHF.

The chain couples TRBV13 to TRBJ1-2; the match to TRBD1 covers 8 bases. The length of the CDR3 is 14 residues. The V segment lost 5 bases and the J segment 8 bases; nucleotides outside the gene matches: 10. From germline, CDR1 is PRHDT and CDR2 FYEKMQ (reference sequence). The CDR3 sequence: CASSGQTGVGGYTF. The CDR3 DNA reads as TGTGCCAGCAGCGGGCAGACAGGGGTAGGAGGCTACACCTTC.

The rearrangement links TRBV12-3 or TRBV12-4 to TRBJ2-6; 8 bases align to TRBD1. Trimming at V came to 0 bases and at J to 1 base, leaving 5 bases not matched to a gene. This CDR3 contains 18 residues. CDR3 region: CASSLAYGDRSGANVLTF. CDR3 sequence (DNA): TGTGCCAGCAGTTTAGCGTACGGGGACAGGTCTGGGGCCAACGTCCTGACTTTC.

The CDR3, as DNA: TGTGCCAGCAGCTTAGTGGTCAGGGGTCTTTCTGTCGAGCAGTACTTC. Residues: CASSLVVRGLSVEQYF. The chain couples TRBV11-2 to TRBJ2-7; tentative D call: TRBD1 (6 bases). CDR3 size: 16 residues. V lost 1 base and J 6 bases, leaving 19 bases between the germline ends. The germline V gene encodes CDR1 SGHAT and CDR2 FQNNGV.

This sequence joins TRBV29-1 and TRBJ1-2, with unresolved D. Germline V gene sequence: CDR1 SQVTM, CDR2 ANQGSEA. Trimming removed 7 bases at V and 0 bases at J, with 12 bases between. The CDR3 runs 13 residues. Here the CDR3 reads CSAREATNYGYTF. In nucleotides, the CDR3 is TGCAGCGCAAGGGAAGCTACTAACTATGGCTACACCTTC.

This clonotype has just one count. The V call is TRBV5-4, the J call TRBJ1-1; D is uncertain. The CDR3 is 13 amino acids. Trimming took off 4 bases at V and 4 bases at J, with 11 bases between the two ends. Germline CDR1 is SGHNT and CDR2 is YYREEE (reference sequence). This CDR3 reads CASSTEVGTEAFF. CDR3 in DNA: TGTGCCAGCAGCACAGAAGTGGGCACTGAAGCTTTCTTT.

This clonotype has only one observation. The DNA for the CDR3 is TGCGCCAGCAGCCAAGAAGGGAACTCTAACTATGGCTACACCTTC. This gives the protein CASSQEGNSNYGYTF. The chain couples TRBV4-1 to TRBJ1-2; D ambiguous. CDR1 and CDR2 (germline): MGHRA, YSYEKL. Trimming left V 0 bases short and J 0 bases short, with 8 bases between. The CDR3 is 15 amino acids.

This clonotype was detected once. CDR3 sequence reads: CASSSLSTSGGLSGFF. In nucleotides, the CDR3 is TGTGCCAGCAGTTCACTGTCGACTAGCGGGGGGTTATCGGGGTTCTTC. J is TRBJ2-1 and V is TRBV6-6; 13 bases are a match to TRBD2. Germline V gene data show CDR1 as MNHNY and CDR2 as SVGAGI (reference sequence). The J segment lost 15 bases and the V segment lost 4 bases, leaving 15 bases of the junction unmatched. The CDR3 covers 16 residues.

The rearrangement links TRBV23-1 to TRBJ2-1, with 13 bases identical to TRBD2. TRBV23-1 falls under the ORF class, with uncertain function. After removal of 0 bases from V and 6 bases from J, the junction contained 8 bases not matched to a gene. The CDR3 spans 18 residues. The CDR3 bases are TGCGCCAGCAGTCAATCCACTAGCGGGAGGGCCTTAGGCAATGAGCAGTTCTTC. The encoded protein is CASSQSTSGRALGNEQFF.